The rows below give T cell receptor beta chains drawn from one sample of a study of T cell repertoires in cytomegalovirus infection. The antigens these receptors bind are not known. TCRdb ran MiXCR on the reads and lists one entry per CDR3 protein. Seen here are fewer than 1,000,000 distinct CDR3 sequences, less than 40% observed once, and the top ten hold over 12%. The sequenced sample was cultured CD8+ T cells from PBMCs, obtained from culture after CMV antigen stimulation. These receptors originate from a human donor in good health (CMV status not recorded). Some clones in this sample may be carry-over from other donors' samples. Each CDR3 is given with its conserved first and last residue. The D gene is left open where the match is weak. Size is stated for part of the rows, as once, few or many counts, or as a class when the clone is expanded.

D: TRBD1
V: TRBV19
size: -
J: TRBJ2-2
DNA: TGTGCCAGTAGTATAGAATTTCACAGGGGGCCGAACTGGAACACCGGGGAGCTGTTTTTT
CDR3: CASSIEFHRGPNWNTGELFF

D: -
V: TRBV19
size: few
J: TRBJ2-1
DNA: TGTGCCAGTAGTATAGGGGGACTTTTGGAGCAGTTCTTC
CDR3: CASSIGGLLEQFF

D: -
V: TRBV4-1
size: few
J: TRBJ1-6
DNA: TGCGCCAGCAGCCAAGATGTGAATTCACCCCTCCACTTT
CDR3: CASSQDVNSPLHF

D: TRBD1
V: TRBV7-6
size: many
J: TRBJ2-7
DNA: TGTGCCAGCAGCGTGAACAGGGGAAAGGAGCAGTACTTC
CDR3: CASSVNRGKEQYF

D: -
V: TRBV7-9
size: few
J: TRBJ1-1
DNA: TGTGCCAGCAGCTTAGTAGCCCGGGACCCAGAAGCTTTCTTT
CDR3: CASSLVARDPEAFF

D: -
V: TRBV7-6
size: -
J: TRBJ1-4
DNA: TGTGCCAGCAGCCCGGACGGTCCAGGTGGAGAAAAACTGTTTTTT
CDR3: CASSPDGPGGEKLFF

D: TRBD2
V: TRBV27
size: -
J: TRBJ2-1
DNA: TGTGCCAGCAGTTTCCAGCGGGGGGGCCTGGATGAGCAGTTCTTC
CDR3: CASSFQRGGLDEQFF

D: TRBD1
V: TRBV4-1
size: few
J: TRBJ1-2
DNA: TGCGCCAGCAGCCAAGGCGACAGGGCTGGGTATGGCTACACCTTC
CDR3: CASSQGDRAGYGYTF

D: TRBD2
V: TRBV6-2/TRBV6-3
size: -
J: TRBJ2-2
DNA: TGTGCCAGCAGTTACGCGGGGGGGAACACCGGGGAGCTGTTTTTT
CDR3: CASSYAGGNTGELFF

D: -
V: TRBV9
size: many
J: TRBJ1-1
DNA: TGTGCCAGCAGCGTAGCGAGTACCACTGAAGCTTTCTTT
CDR3: CASSVASTTEAFF

D: TRBD1
V: TRBV4-1
size: -
J: TRBJ2-1
DNA: TGCGCCAGCAGCCAAGATGGGGGACAGGGAATCAATGAGCAGTTCTTC
CDR3: CASSQDGGQGINEQFF

D: -
V: TRBV6-2/TRBV6-3
size: -
J: TRBJ1-2
DNA: TGTGCCAGCAGTCGCGGACTGATCCTATGGGCCTTC
CDR3: CASSRGLILWAF

D: TRBD2
V: TRBV7-7
size: few
J: TRBJ2-7
DNA: TGTGCTAGCAGCTTAGCCCCCGGACTAGCGGCCGAGCAGTACTTC
CDR3: CASSLAPGLAAEQYF

D: TRBD2
V: TRBV7-2
size: many
J: TRBJ2-7
DNA: TGTGCCAGCAGCTTAGGCCCCGGACTAGAAGACGAGCAGTACTTC
CDR3: CASSLGPGLEDEQYF

D: TRBD2
V: TRBV6-5
size: few
J: TRBJ2-1
DNA: TGTGCCAGCAGTTACCTCCCGCCGGCTAGCGGGGGTTTTAATGAGCAGTTCTTC
CDR3: CASSYLPPASGGFNEQFF

D: -
V: TRBV10-3
size: many
J: TRBJ1-1
DNA: TGTGCCACGATCCAGGGGAGGAACACTGAAGCTTTCTTT
CDR3: CATIQGRNTEAFF

D: TRBD2
V: TRBV12-3/TRBV12-4
size: -
J: TRBJ2-2
DNA: TGTGCCAGCAGTTTGTACTTAGCGGGGCAAAACACCGGGGAGCTGTTTTTT
CDR3: CASSLYLAGQNTGELFF

D: TRBD2
V: TRBV27
size: few
J: TRBJ2-5
DNA: TGTGCCAGCAGTTTATCGATAGCGGGGGGACAAGAGACCCAGTACTTC
CDR3: CASSLSIAGGQETQYF

D: TRBD2
V: TRBV7-2
size: many
J: TRBJ2-1
DNA: TGTGCCAGCAGCCCCCGGGGTAGCGGGTACAATGAGCAGTTCTTC
CDR3: CASSPRGSGYNEQFF

D: -
V: TRBV14
size: -
J: TRBJ1-1
DNA: TGTGCCAACAGCCCCACAGCCGGAATGAACACTGAAGCTTTCTTT
CDR3: CANSPTAGMNTEAFF

D: -
V: TRBV6-1
size: -
J: TRBJ2-7
DNA: TGTGCCAGCAGATGGGCCTACGAGCAGTACTTC
CDR3: CASRWAYEQYF

D: -
V: TRBV25-1
size: -
J: TRBJ1-2
DNA: TGTGCCAGCCTTGGCTTGAAGGCAGGGAAATCGATCCCTAACTATGGCTACACCTTC
CDR3: CASLGLKAGKSIPNYGYTF

D: -
V: TRBV7-6
size: many
J: TRBJ1-2
DNA: TGTGCCAGCAGCTTACTTGCTGGGGGGGGCGATGGCTACACCTTC
CDR3: CASSLLAGGGDGYTF

D: -
V: TRBV20-1
size: -
J: TRBJ2-1
DNA: TGCAGTGCTAGAAATCTCGGGGGCTGGAATGAGCAGTTCTTC
CDR3: CSARNLGGWNEQFF

D: -
V: TRBV5-4
size: -
J: TRBJ2-7
DNA: TGTGCCAGCAGCGCGGAACTAACAGGGTCTTACGAGCAGTACTTC
CDR3: CASSAELTGSYEQYF

D: -
V: TRBV27
size: few
J: TRBJ2-3
DNA: TGTGCCAGCAGTTTTATAGGCGGGGGCACAGATACGCAGTATTTT
CDR3: CASSFIGGGTDTQYF

D: -
V: TRBV27
size: many
J: TRBJ2-3
DNA: TGTGCCAGCAGCTTAATCAGCACAGATACGCAGTATTTT
CDR3: CASSLISTDTQYF

D: -
V: TRBV28
size: -
J: TRBJ1-2
DNA: TGTGCCAGCGAGTTATCGGGGGGACCCTATGGCTACACCTTC
CDR3: CASELSGGPYGYTF

D: TRBD1
V: TRBV9
size: -
J: TRBJ2-1
DNA: TGTGCCAGCAGCGTAGATCCGGGACAGGGTCCCTACAATGAGCAGTTCTTC
CDR3: CASSVDPGQGPYNEQFF

D: -
V: TRBV13
size: -
J: TRBJ1-2
DNA: TGTGCCAGCAGCTTAACAGAATCGGTTGGCTACACCTTC
CDR3: CASSLTESVGYTF